This TCR beta chain was found in a study of Tregs in tolerant kidney transplant recipients. Whole-study results and caveats: Validation in larger populations is needed because few patients were studied. Tregs expanded with activated donor B cells seemed most donor-specific.

Produced via immunoSEQ multiplex PCR; TCRdb's table is partial and in-frame only. This table holds about 240,000 clones, roughly 84% found once. Unstimulated regulatory T cells (CD4+CD25+CD127-), CD4+CD25- non-regulatory cells, CD4 and CD8 cells were FACS-sorted from thawed PBMCs. This CDR3 contains 13 residues. Trimming removed 0 bases from V and 7 bases from J, with 10 bases in between. Germline loops: CDR1 SGHRS, CDR2 YFSETQ. Worth noting for this clone: Its antigen is unknown.

The V and J genes are TRBV5-1 and TRBJ1-1; a weak D match, TRBD1 (5 bases). The TCR originated in a human donor in good health. Sequencing used CD4+ T cells from blood. The CDR3 coding sequence is TGCGCCAGCAGCTTGGCCAGGGCAGGTGAAGCTTTCTTT. This sequence encodes CASSLARAGEAFF.